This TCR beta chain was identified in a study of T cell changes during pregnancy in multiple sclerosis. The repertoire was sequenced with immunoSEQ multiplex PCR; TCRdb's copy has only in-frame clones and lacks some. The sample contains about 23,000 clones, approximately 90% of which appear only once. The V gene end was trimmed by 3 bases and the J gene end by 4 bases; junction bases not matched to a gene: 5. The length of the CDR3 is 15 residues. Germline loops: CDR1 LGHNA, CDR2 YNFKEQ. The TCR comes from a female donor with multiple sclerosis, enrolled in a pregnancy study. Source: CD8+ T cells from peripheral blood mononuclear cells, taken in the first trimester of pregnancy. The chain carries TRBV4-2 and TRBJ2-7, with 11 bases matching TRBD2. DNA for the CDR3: TGTGCCAGCAGCCACGGGAGACTAGCGGGATACGAGCAGTACTTC. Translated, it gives CASSHGRLAGYEQYF.